This T cell receptor (beta chain) was identified during a study of PD-1 and CTLA-4 blockade in melanoma. The protocol was immunoSEQ multiplex PCR, while the TCRdb copy is restricted to in-frame clones and leaves out a portion. The sample has tens of thousands of clones, 80% to 95% seen once. This specimen consisted of CD8+ T cells from peripheral blood, obtained from a patient given anti-PD-1 treatment. The clonotype was recovered from a human donor with melanoma.

In DNA, the CDR3 is TGTGCCAGCAGCCCCGAATCAAGGCTGCAGGAGACCCAGTACTTC. This encodes CASSPESRLQETQYF. The rearrangement links TRBV9 to TRBJ2-5; D gene ambiguous. The germline CDR1 and CDR2 sequences are SGDLS and YYNGEE. This CDR3 has 15 residues. V shed 4 bases and J shed 5 bases, with 18 bases lying between them. Using reference TRBV9 and TRBJ2-5 for the parts outside the CDR3, the full variable domain is DSGVTQTPKHLITATGQRVTLRCSPRSGDLSVYWYQQSLDQGLQFLIQYYNGEERAKGNILERFSAQQFPDLHSELNLSSLELGDSALYFCASSPESRLQETQYFGPGTRLLVL.